This T cell receptor (beta chain) was sequenced for a study of early T cells in non-severe SARS-CoV-2 infection. Across the whole study: The authors sequenced bulk RNA from unsorted whole blood, leaving chains unpaired.

Each cDNA molecule carried a unique molecular identifier. TCRdb redid the calling of the 5' RACE reads with MiXCR, one entry per CDR3 protein. This repertoire shows roughly 60,000 distinct CDR3 sequences, approximately 8% found once; its top ten account for about 3.4%. Regarding the study as a whole: The study's VDJdb matching favored anti-spike CD8 responses and missed private and CD4 specificities.

Worth noting for this clonotype: Antigen: not known.

The CDR3 runs to 13 residues. Germline V gene sequence: CDR1 SGHRS, CDR2 YFSETQ. V was trimmed by 5 bases and J by 6 bases, leaving 12 bases between them. The chain uses TRBV5-1 and TRBJ2-4; D gene unclear. Sequencing was performed on whole blood. The source of this sequence is an adult who was a healthcare worker with PCR-confirmed SARS-CoV-2 infection or an uninfected control (not recorded which). The CDR3 is CASSYNEANIQYF. The CDR3 DNA reads TGCGCCAGCAGTTACAACGAGGCAAACATTCAGTACTTC.